Below, 32 T cell receptor beta chains from the same sample are listed, as sequenced in a study of shared clonotypes between healthy human individuals. Clones were read by immunoSEQ multiplex PCR, and TCRdb kept only the in-frame ones, dropping some. The sample lists 2 million to 2.5 million clones, over 85% occurring once. Sequencing used naive CD4+ T cells sorted from blood. Subset here: CD45RA+ positively selected. The receptors come from a young man in good health.

Worth noting for this clone: This CDR3 is also generated by other DNA sequences in the sample. The rearrangement uses TRBV7-2 and TRBJ2-5, with D perhaps matching TRBD1 (5 bases). V lost 5 bases and J lost 4, with 5 bases in between. Germline V lookup: CDR1 SGHTA, CDR2 FQGNSA. The CDR3 totals 11 residues. This chain's CDR3 is CASSRGETQYF. For the CDR3, the DNA is TGTGCCAGCAGCAGGGGAGAGACCCAGTACTTC.

This chain uses TRBV6-1 with TRBJ2-2; 8 nucleotides match TRBD1. Germline CDR1 and CDR2: MNHNS and SASEGT. This CDR3 is built from 15 residues. With V trimmed by 5 bases and J by 5 bases, 7 bases remained unmatched. CDR3 residues: CASSKQGARTGELFF. Here the CDR3 DNA reads TGTGCCAGCAGTAAGCAGGGGGCTCGGACCGGGGAGCTGTTTTTT.

Here the CDR3 DNA reads TGTGCCAGCAGTTACTGGTCGAGAGGGGACAATGAGCAGTTCTTC. It codes for CASSYWSRGDNEQFF. The genes are TRBV6-6 and TRBJ2-1; perhaps D is TRBD1 or TRBD2 (5 bases each). This CDR3 region has 15 residues. The V end lost 1 base, the J end lost 5 bases, and 12 bases lay between the germline ends. Per the germline V gene, CDR1 is MNHNY and CDR2 is SVGAGI (reference sequence).

V gene TRBV20-1 combines with J gene TRBJ1-1; maybe TRBD1 (5 bases). The germline V gene encodes CDR1 DFQATT and CDR2 SNEGSKA (reference sequence). There are 11 residues in the CDR3. The ends were cut back, 5 bases at V and 8 bases at J, with 12 bases in the middle. CDR3 DNA: TGCAGTGCTCCCCAGGGTCTCGAAGCTTTCTTT. It specifies CSAPQGLEAFF.

The chain carries TRBV7-2 and TRBJ2-1, with no clear D. The CDR3 length is 13 residues. The V end lost 5 bases, the J end lost 0 bases, and 5 bases lay between the germline ends. Germline CDR1 and CDR2: SGHTA and FQGNSA. The CDR3 sequence: CASSRSSYNEQFF. CDR3 bases: TGTGCCAGCAGCCGGAGCTCCTACAATGAGCAGTTCTTC.

The chain joins TRBV28 to TRBJ1-2; 8 positions agree with TRBD1. CDR3 length equals 15 residues. CDR1 is MDHEN and CDR2 is SYDVKM in the germline V gene. Unmatched junction bases numbered 8, after V lost 7 bases and J lost 1 base. CDR3 sequence reads: CASTPRDRFNYGYTF. DNA for the CDR3: TGTGCCAGCACCCCGCGGGACAGGTTTAACTATGGCTACACCTTC.

The rearrangement links TRBV18 to TRBJ2-1; 9 nucleotides match TRBD2. This CDR3 contains 16 residues. Unmatched junction bases numbered 6, after V lost 4 bases and J lost 2 bases. Germline loops: CDR1 KGHSH, CDR2 LQKENI. The chain's CDR3 is CASSQLAGATYNEQFF. CDR3 DNA: TGTGCCAGCTCACAATTAGCGGGGGCTACCTACAATGAGCAGTTCTTC.

In its sample, this clone was seen a few times. The CDR3, as DNA: TGCGCCAGCAGCTTTTTAGCGGGAGAGGGCGAGCAGTACTTC. It specifies CASSFLAGEGEQYF. The genes are TRBV5-1 and TRBJ2-7; 9 positions agree with TRBD2. V shed 2 bases, J shed 6 bases, and the junction held 6 bases outside the gene matches. The CDR3 extends over 14 amino acids. CDR1 is SGHRS, CDR2 YFSETQ, per germline.

V usage is TRBV2 and J usage is TRBJ1-2; unclear D gene. CDR3 length: 12 amino acids. Germline CDR1 SNHLY, CDR2 FYNNEI. Trimming stripped 5 bases from V and 4 bases from J, with 8 bases between. The CDR3 loop reads CASSSALYGYTF. The CDR3 bases are TGTGCCAGCAGTAGCGCCCTCTATGGCTACACCTTC.

This chain uses TRBV10-3 with TRBJ2-2, with TRBD1 matching over 8 bases. CDR1 is ENHRY, CDR2 SYGVKD, per germline. The CDR3 loop spans 15 amino acids. Trimming took 6 bases from V and 4 from J; bases not matched to a gene: 7. CDR3 nucleotide sequence: TGTGCCATCAGCTCAGGGGGCGCAGTCACCGGGGAGCTGTTTTTT. Translating it yields CAISSGGAVTGELFF.

The chain joins TRBV9 to TRBJ1-2, with TRBD1 matching over 9 bases. This CDR3 contains 14 residues. Per germline, CDR1 SGDLS and CDR2 YYNGEE. V shed 5 bases and J 6 bases; nucleotides not matched to a gene: 8. CDR3 protein: CASSADRGGDGYTF. The DNA of the CDR3 is TGTGCCAGCAGTGCGGACAGGGGAGGAGATGGCTACACCTTC.

This clone was observed a few times. This chain connects TRBV7-2 to TRBJ1-5; D not resolved. The CDR3 is 14 amino acids. From germline, CDR1 is SGHTA and CDR2 FQGNSA. V lost 5 bases and J 10 bases, leaving 18 bases between the germline ends. The CDR3 protein is CASSIDIGIGPQHF. DNA for the CDR3: TGTGCCAGCAGCATCGACATAGGCATTGGACCCCAGCATTTT.

The genes are TRBV29-1 and TRBJ1-1; 7 nucleotides agree with TRBD1. After removal of 3 bases from V and 3 bases from J, the junction contained 7 bases not matched to a gene. The CDR3 has 14 residues. CDR1 is SQVTM and CDR2 is ANQGSEA in the germline V gene. The CDR3 nucleotides are TGCAGCGTTGAGGTACAGGGGAAAGACACTGAAGCTTTCTTT. Protein: CSVEVQGKDTEAFF.

This clone was seen a few times. The V and J genes are TRBV14 and TRBJ1-5; D not resolved. Germline V CDR1 and CDR2: SGHDN, FVKESK. The CDR3 extends over 13 amino acids. V dropped 0 bases and J dropped 4 bases, with 4 bases sitting between them. CDR3 sequence: CASSQDGNQPQHF. CDR3 in DNA: TGTGCCAGCAGCCAAGATGGAAATCAGCCCCAGCATTTT. The complete variable domain, with remaining parts taken from reference TRBV14 and TRBJ1-5, reads EAGVTQFPSHSVIEKGQTVTLRCDPISGHDNLYWYRRVMGKEIKFLLHFVKESKQDESGMPNNRFLAERTGGTYSTLKVQPAELEDSGVYFCASSQDGNQPQHFGDGTRLSIL.

V and J are TRBV1 and TRBJ2-7; the table's D call TRBD1 went unverified against the DNA. TRBV1 is annotated as a pseudogene. This CDR3 is 17 amino acids long. In DNA form, the CDR3 reads TGCACCAGCAGCTCCAAAATATGGGACAGGGGCTGGGGCGAGCAGTACTTC. Translated, it gives CTSSSKIWDRGWGEQYF.

This sequence joins TRBV10-3 and TRBJ1-4; no definite D call. From germline, CDR1 is ENHRY and CDR2 SYGVKD. The ends were cut back, 6 bases at V and 5 bases at J, with 7 bases in the middle. The CDR3 is 12 amino acids. CDR3 region: CAIRAENEKLFF. The CDR3 region has the DNA TGTGCCATCAGGGCAGAAAATGAAAAACTGTTTTTT.

The rearrangement uses TRBV19 and TRBJ1-3; D gene uncertain. The CDR3 is made up of 16 amino acids. V lost 4 bases, J lost 0 bases, and 13 bases lay in between. Germline CDR1 and CDR2: LNHDA and SQIVND (reference sequence). CDR3 nucleotide sequence: TGTGCCAGTAGTACCCGGAGTCACCGCTCTGGAAACACCATATATTTT. Amino acid sequence: CASSTRSHRSGNTIYF.

The J gene is TRBJ2-1, the V gene TRBV5-1; 11 bases agree with TRBD2. Germline CDR1 reads SGHRS; CDR2 reads YFSETQ. Trimming cost V 2 bases and J 7 bases; bases outside gene matches: 5. CDR3 length: 15 residues. This CDR3 is CASSFAVAGGNEQFF. Written as DNA, the CDR3 is TGCGCCAGCAGCTTCGCAGTAGCGGGAGGGAATGAGCAGTTCTTC.

The chain is built from TRBV28 and TRBJ1-2; 8 positions match TRBD1. Germline V lookup: CDR1 MDHEN, CDR2 SYDVKM. V trimming: 7 bases; J trimming: 8 bases; junction bases outside the gene matches: 18. The CDR3 sequence is 16 residues long. The CDR3 here is CASTPGQGAYYRGYTF. The DNA of the CDR3 is TGTGCCAGCACCCCCGGGCAGGGGGCCTATTATAGGGGCTACACCTTC.

This chain links TRBV11-2 with TRBJ1-1; D remains ambiguous. The germline CDR1 and CDR2 sequences are SGHAT and FQNNGV. V lost 2 bases and J 0 bases, leaving 7 bases between the germline ends. The CDR3 is 14 residues long. CDR3 region: CASSLSFLNTEAFF. The CDR3 DNA follows: TGTGCCAGCAGCTTATCTTTCTTGAACACTGAAGCTTTCTTT.

This clone was counted a single time. The V gene is TRBV10-3, the J gene TRBJ1-3; 7 bases are shared with TRBD1. The germline V gene has CDR1 ENHRY and CDR2 SYGVKD. V lost 11 bases, J lost 0 bases, and 1 base stayed unmatched. This CDR3 has 12 amino acids. The CDR3 nucleotides are TGTGCCGGGACAGACTCTGGAAACACCATATATTTT. Its translation: CAGTDSGNTIYF.

This clone was seen just once. The chain employs TRBV7-2 and TRBJ2-7, with 7 bases matching TRBD1. Germline lookup yields CDR1 SGHTA and CDR2 FQGNSA. Trimming cost V 5 bases and J 3 bases; bases outside gene matches: 7. This CDR3 has 14 amino acids. Here the CDR3 reads CASSRGQGVYEQYF. The CDR3 DNA sequence: TGTGCCAGCAGCCGAGGGCAGGGGGTCTACGAGCAGTACTTC.

The chain carries TRBV6-1 and TRBJ1-1; D perhaps matches TRBD1 (5 bases). The CDR3 length is 13 residues. Germline V CDR1 and CDR2: MNHNS, SASEGT. The germline V and J ends were trimmed by 8 bases and 5 bases, with 15 bases remaining between them. In DNA, the CDR3 is TGTGCCAGCCCGCGAAGGGGTTTGACTGAAGCTTTCTTT. Translation: CASPRRGLTEAFF.

The chain joins TRBV27 to TRBJ1-5; TRBD1 matches 7 bases. The CDR3 runs 15 residues. The germline CDR1 and CDR2 sequences are MNHEY and SMNVEV (reference sequence). V lost 5 bases, J lost 4 bases, and 8 bases stayed unmatched. CDR3 loop: CASSPRGTENQPQHF. The CDR3 DNA sequence: TGTGCCAGCAGTCCCCGAGGGACAGAGAATCAGCCCCAGCATTTT.

The rearrangement joins TRBV6-5 to TRBJ2-7; TRBD2 aligns across 8 bases. Germline trimming cut 2 bases from V and 2 bases from J; bases unmatched to any gene: 5. The CDR3 has 15 amino acids. Germline V gene data show CDR1 as MNHEY and CDR2 as SVGAGI. CDR3 DNA: TGTGCCAGCAGTTACGACGGGGGGGGCCCCTACGAGCAGTACTTC. Translation gives CASSYDGGGPYEQYF.

This clone has more than one count but fewer than ten. This chain joins TRBV19 and TRBJ1-5, with a possible D match to TRBD1 (6 bases). Germline V lookup: CDR1 LNHDA, CDR2 SQIVND (reference sequence). CDR3 length: 15 residues. V was trimmed by 6 bases and J by 0 bases, leaving 12 bases between them. This chain's CDR3 is CASRSRGNSNQPQHF. CDR3 nucleotides: TGTGCCAGTAGAAGCAGGGGAAATAGCAATCAGCCCCAGCATTTT.

The chain links TRBV4-1 to TRBJ1-5; the D is unclear. Trimming stripped 0 bases from V and 0 bases from J, with 9 bases between. Germline assignment: CDR1 MGHRA and CDR2 YSYEKL. This CDR3 region has 16 residues. The DNA of the CDR3 is TGCGCCAGCAGCCAAGAAATGACATATAGCAATCAGCCCCAGCATTTT. Encoded protein: CASSQEMTYSNQPQHF.

This clone appeared a few times. The chain combines TRBV11-2 with TRBJ2-2; D perhaps matches TRBD1 (5 bases). The germline V and J ends were trimmed by 5 bases and 6 bases, with 13 bases remaining between them. The CDR3 is 14 amino acids. The V gene's germline CDR1 is SGHAT and CDR2 FQNNGV. CDR3 in amino acids: CASSPRRGSGELFF. The CDR3 DNA reads TGTGCCAGCAGCCCAAGAAGGGGATCCGGGGAGCTGTTTTTT.

The chain links TRBV6-1 to TRBJ2-7, with D tentatively TRBD1 (6 bases). Germline V gene lookup returns CDR1 MNHNS and CDR2 SASEGT. This CDR3 region has 14 residues. The ends were cut back, 5 bases at V and 1 base at J, with 12 bases in the middle. The CDR3, as DNA: TGTGCCAGCAGTAGGGGGACGGCATCCTACGAGCAGTACTTC. Protein sequence: CASSRGTASYEQYF.

This chain joins TRBV30 and TRBJ2-1; no definite D call. CDR1 and CDR2 from the germline V gene are GTSNPN and SVGIG (reference sequence). The V gene lost 4 bases and the J gene lost 5 bases, with 9 bases spanning the gap. The CDR3 totals 12 residues. CDR3 sequence: CAWNLINNEQFF. For the CDR3, the DNA is TGTGCCTGGAACCTCATTAACAATGAGCAGTTCTTC.

The V call is TRBV16, the J call TRBJ2-7, with unresolved D. Germline loops: CDR1 KGHSY, CDR2 FQNENV. The V end lost 3 bases, the J end lost 6 bases, and 12 bases lay between the germline ends. This CDR3 is built from 13 residues. The CDR3 region is CASSQTRGLEQYF. Here the CDR3 DNA reads TGTGCCAGCAGCCAGACTCGCGGTCTCGAGCAGTACTTC. Supplemented by reference TRBV16 and TRBJ2-7, the full variable domain reads GEEVAQTPKHLVRGEGQKAKLYCAPIKGHSYVFWYQQVLKNEFKFLISFQNENVFDETGMPKERFSAKCLPNSPCSLEIQATKLEDSAVYFCASSQTRGLEQYFGPGTRLTVT.

The chain couples TRBV5-1 to TRBJ2-7, with TRBD2 identical over 8 bases. Germline-derived CDR1 and CDR2 are SGHRS and YFSETQ. J gave up 7 bases and V 5 bases, and 8 bases lay outside the gene matches. CDR3 length: 13 residues. CDR3 coding DNA: TGCGCCAGCAGTGTAGCGGGGACTCGGGAGCAGTACTTC. Its protein is CASSVAGTREQYF.